This T cell receptor beta chain was recovered during a study of T cells after yellow fever vaccination. Notes on the study in general: Subsequent booster samples again held most clones from primary vaccination (less than 98% CD4, about 90% CD8). Abundant bulk-derived clonotypes could contaminate FACS-sorted repertoires. The secondary T-cell response peaked on day 5, not day 15, but was weaker.

Points on this clonotype: No antigen is known for it.

The CDR3 loop spans 15 amino acids. Germline-derived CDR1 and CDR2 are MDHEN and SYDVKM. V was clipped by 2 bases and J by 1 base, with 11 bases between them. Researchers made TCR cDNA using 5'RACE template switching, and this step added a universal primer site and UMIs. TCRdb called the 5' RACE reads again in MiXCR, with one record for every CDR3 protein. The data hold approximately 510,000 distinct CDR3 sequences, with 21% observed a single time. This chain connects TRBV28 to TRBJ1-2; D call uncertain. The receptor's source is a man aged 18 to 29 who received the YFV17D yellow fever vaccine. The input for sequencing was PBMCs, taken roughly 23 days after the first yellow fever vaccination. Here the CDR3 DNA reads TGTGCCAGCAGTTTACTTTCCGCGCTTAACTATGGCTACACCTTC. Translating it yields CASSLLSALNYGYTF.